The present T cell receptor beta chain was sequenced within a study of T cells after posttransplantation cyclophosphamide (TCRdb year 2016). About the full investigation: Using TRB sequencing, the study followed how the T cell repertoire reconstituted after myeloablative bone marrow transplantation in which posttransplantation cyclophosphamide served as GVHD prophylaxis. Antigen receptor sequencing was done on samples from some 34 PTCy-treated patients and from around 15 related bone marrow donors of those patients. Blood from all 34 PTCy patients with 1-year posttransplant specimens was subjected to TRB sequencing. In 3 patients, TRB sequencing was also performed on up to about 3 more blood samples taken 2 to 5.2 years after transplant, and in a handful of patients, pretransplant blood was also TRB-sequenced. Because TRA and TRB clonality correlated tightly in 8 to 10 samples, the subsequent TCR analyses were limited to TRB only. Public TRB sequences were queried against a database of over 3,000 sequences associated with responses to pathogens, tumor antigens, self-antigens and alloantigens.

Broader findings and caveats from the paper: Donor-recipient similarity was low at 1-2 months but rose over the first year, and later blood repertoires were often dominated by donor CD8+ memory clones. The TRB repertoires of T cells infiltrating skin or GI tract showed only limited overlap with the TRB repertoires of T cells in blood. Across more than 35 patients, recipient CMV seropositivity and CMV reactivation were highly associated with TRB clonality; PTCy diversity was similar to CNI/methotrexate controls.

Genomic DNA was the input for TRB sequencing, which was run either with the immunoSEQ assay at survey resolution or with the hsTCRB kit. For the original study's pipeline: The immunoSEQ software handled the initial read processing, while the LymphoSeq R package was used for the repertoire analyses. Clonality was computed as 1 minus normalized Shannon entropy, and a Gini coefficient was also calculated for each TRB dataset. Phenotypes of unsorted samples were inferred by mapping TRB sequences from sorted subsets of the recipient or donor onto unsorted samples of the same recipient. Here the immuneACCESS table is served through TCRdb, limited to in-frame sequences with V and J called. Missing clones are a known gap in these copies; in checked studies unresolved V genes cover under half, and the rest lacks a known reason. The V and J calls and the clone size are those of that table, but D and trimming were determined from the DNA. This sample lists roughly 20,000 clones; 95% to 99% were detected once. The ten top clones hold under 0.15% of the sample.

Of note for this clone: There is no known antigen for this receptor. Within one base of it there is no much larger clone, and no base qualities were kept.

Related bone marrow donors provided peripheral blood samples on the day of marrow donation. Naive T cells were defined as viable CD3+CD4+ or CD3+CD8+ cells that were CCR7+CD45RA+CD45RO-CD95-CD27+CD28+. Mononuclear cells from peripheral blood and bone marrow were separated by Ficoll-Hypaque density centrifugation and then cryopreserved. CD4+ and CD8+ T cells, including naive and memory subsets, were sorted by FACS using a FACSAria II. The sequence was collected from a man between 40 and 49 years old in good health, CMV-negative, and a related stem cell transplant donor. Input material: naive CD8+ T cells sorted from PBMCs.

The DNA reads as follows: TGTGCCAGCAGCACCGCGACAGGGGATGAGCAGTACTTC. This translates into CASSTATGDEQYF. The chain couples TRBV7-3 to TRBJ2-7; TRBD1 agrees with 8 junctional bases. Reading from cysteine to phenylalanine, the CDR3 counts 13 amino acids. Just the 39-base CDR3 DNA is kept, in frame starting at base 1. The junction shows trimming of 5 bases on V and 7 bases on J, and the gene matches do not reach 7 bases of it. CDR1 and CDR2 were assigned from the germline V gene as SGHTA and FQGTGA.